Sequencing of this T cell receptor (beta chain) was carried out in a study of blood T cell repertoires in COVID-19. Study as a whole: T cells, B-cell-depleted T cells, or PBMCs supplied cDNA or gDNA.

Clones were sequenced by immunoSEQ multiplex PCR, and TCRdb holds only the in-frame ones, with some missing. Among approximately 100,000 clones, around 82% were seen once, and the ten largest hold about a tenth. Sequenced material: peripheral blood. This receptor was taken from a man between 70 and 80 years old with active or convalescent COVID-19.

CDR3 residues: CASSRQGAGDGYTF. CDR3 nucleotide sequence: TGTGCCAGCAGCCGACAGGGGGCCGGAGATGGCTACACCTTC. The chain combines TRBV5-6 with TRBJ1-2; 10 bases map to TRBD1. Germline CDR1 is SGHDT and CDR2 is YYEEEE. The trim removed 4 bases at V and 6 bases at J, leaving 6 bases unmatched. The CDR3 contains 14 residues.